This TCR beta chain derives from a study of blood T cell repertoires in COVID-19. Overall study: Acute and convalescent COVID-19 specimens originated in the United States, Italy and Spain. PBMCs, B-cell-depleted T cells, or T cells were the source of the cDNA or gDNA that made up the material.

CDR3 length equals 15 residues. V gave up 1 base and J gave up 5 bases; unmatched junction bases: 7. CDR1 LGHDT and CDR2 YNNKEL come from the germline V gene (reference sequence). As handled by the study authors: By means of reference gene primer amplification, nucleated cell counts were estimated. Assay: immunoSEQ multiplex PCR; the TCRdb copy retains only in-frame clones and omits some. The V and J calls and the clone size are those of that table, but D and trimming were determined from the DNA. The profile covers around 300,000 clones, with around 87% appearing a single time and 3% to 4% taken by the ten largest.

This TCR was recovered from a woman aged 50 to 60 with active or convalescent COVID-19. The sequencing input was peripheral blood. V usage is TRBV3-1 (or the pseudogene TRBV3-2) and J usage is TRBJ2-7; 8 bases fit TRBD1. CDR3 nucleotides: TGTGCCAGCAGCCAAGCGTGGACAGGGTCTAACGAGCAGTACTTC. Protein: CASSQAWTGSNEQYF.